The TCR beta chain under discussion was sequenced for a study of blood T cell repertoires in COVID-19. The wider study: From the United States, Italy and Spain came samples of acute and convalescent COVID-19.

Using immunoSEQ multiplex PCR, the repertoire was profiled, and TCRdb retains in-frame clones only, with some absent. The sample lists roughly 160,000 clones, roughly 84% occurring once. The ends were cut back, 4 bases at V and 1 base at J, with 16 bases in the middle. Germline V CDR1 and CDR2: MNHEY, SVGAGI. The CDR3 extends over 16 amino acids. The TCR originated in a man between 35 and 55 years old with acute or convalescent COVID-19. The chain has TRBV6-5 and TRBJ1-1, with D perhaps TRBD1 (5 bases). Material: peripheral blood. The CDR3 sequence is CASSSSTVVGNTEAFF. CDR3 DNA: TGTGCCAGCAGTTCGTCGACAGTAGTCGGGAACACTGAAGCTTTCTTT.